The 10 T cell receptor beta chains below come from one sample, sequenced in a study of T cell responses to AZD1222 COVID-19 vaccine. TCRdb's copy holds only in-frame clones and misses some; the assay was immunoSEQ multiplex PCR. The table has about 110,000 clones, approximately 89% seen once. Material: peripheral blood, obtained on day 0 of AZD1222 vaccination. The receptor set was obtained from an adult in good health.

The gene calls are TRBV7-3 and TRBJ2-2, with 7 positions matching TRBD2. The CDR3 has 15 amino acids. The V gene's germline CDR1 is SGHTA and CDR2 FQGTGA. V lost 5 bases and J lost 1; bases outside the gene matches: 4. CDR3 region: CASSPVAGNTGELFF. The CDR3 region has the DNA TGTGCCAGCAGCCCAGTAGCGGGGAACACCGGGGAGCTGTTTTTT. The whole variable domain, remainder taken from reference TRBV7-3 and TRBJ2-2, is GAGVSQTPSNKVTEKGKYVELRCDPISGHTALYWYRQSLGQGPEFLIYFQGTGAADDSGLPNDRFFAVRPEGSVSTLKIQRTERGDSAVYLCASSPVAGNTGELFFGEGSRLTVL.

The chain employs TRBV6-1 and TRBJ1-6, with a weak D call TRBD1 (5 bases). The CDR3 is 14 residues long. Germline CDR1 reads MNHNS; CDR2 reads SASEGT. V was trimmed by 5 bases and J by 9 bases, leaving 14 bases between them. CDR3 residues: CASSSLSGTSPLHF. The CDR3 bases are TGTGCCAGCAGTTCCTTGAGCGGGACTTCACCCCTCCACTTT.

This clone has just one count. This chain links TRBV4-1 with TRBJ2-2; maybe TRBD1 (6 bases). This CDR3 spans 15 amino acids. V lost 1 base and J lost 3, with 9 bases in between. Germline lookup yields CDR1 MGHRA and CDR2 YSYEKL. DNA of the CDR3: TGCGCCAGCAGCCAAGGACAGGACGACACCGGGGAGCTGTTTTTT. The encoded protein is CASSQGQDDTGELFF.

Concerning this clone itself: The germline gene is not matched at one end of the junction; a read error may be the cause. The V call is TRBV7-3, the J call TRBJ2-7; a possible D gene is TRBD1 (6 bases). Per germline, CDR1 SGHTA and CDR2 FQGTGA. The CDR3 covers 13 residues. The CDR3 loop reads CASSSQGSDEQYF. CDR3 DNA sequence: TGTGCCAGCAGCTCACAGGGCTCCGACGAGCAGTACTTC.

The chain combines TRBV6-2 or TRBV6-3 with TRBJ2-5, with TRBD2 as a possible D gene (5 bases). This CDR3 is 14 amino acids long. V gave up 0 bases and J gave up 5 bases, with 10 bases separating them. In germline, CDR1 is MNHEY, CDR2 SVGEGT. CDR3 sequence (DNA): TGTGCCAGCAGTTACTCCGGCAGGAGGGAGACCCAGTACTTC. This sequence encodes CASSYSGRRETQYF.

The chain combines TRBV19 with TRBJ2-2; the D is unclear. This CDR3 has 16 residues. Per the germline V gene, CDR1 is LNHDA and CDR2 is SQIVND (reference sequence). Trimming left V 10 bases short and J 1 base short, with 19 bases between. The CDR3 DNA sequence: TGTGCCACTCGCGTCAAGCCGGACCTGAACACCGGGGAGCTGTTTTTT. The encoded protein is CATRVKPDLNTGELFF.

The rearrangement joins TRBV3-1 (or the pseudogene TRBV3-2) to TRBJ2-1; TRBD1 matches 8 bases. This CDR3 spans 12 amino acids. Unmatched junction bases numbered 6, after V lost 2 bases and J lost 15 bases. Germline V gene lookup returns CDR1 LGHDT and CDR2 YNNKEL (reference sequence). CDR3 amino acids: CASSQSGTGPFF. The DNA of the CDR3 is TGTGCCAGCAGCCAATCCGGGACAGGCCCGTTCTTC.

This sequence joins TRBV6-2 or TRBV6-3 and TRBJ1-1, with D perhaps TRBD1 (6 bases). V lost 5 bases to trimming and J lost 2 bases, with 9 bases between them. This CDR3 has 13 residues. Germline lookup yields CDR1 MNHEY and CDR2 SVGEGT. The DNA for the CDR3 is TGTGCCAGCAGTCTGACAGGAAACACTGAAGCTTTCTTT. Translating it yields CASSLTGNTEAFF.

This clone has just one count. This chain connects TRBV4-3 to TRBJ1-5; D is undetermined. V lost 4 bases, J lost 1 base, and 14 bases lay in between. There are 16 residues in the CDR3. Germline CDR1 and CDR2: LGHNA and YSLEER. The CDR3 DNA follows: TGCGCCAGCAGCCCAAAGGTGGCGGACAGCAATCAGCCCCAGCATTTT. Translated, it gives CASSPKVADSNQPQHF.

The chain recombines TRBV6-5 with TRBJ1-2; a possible D gene is TRBD1 (5 bases). Germline V lookup: CDR1 MNHEY, CDR2 SVGAGI. V was pared by 5 bases and J by 2 bases, with 15 bases between. This CDR3 is 15 amino acids long. In DNA, the CDR3 is TGTGCCAGCAGTCCACAACTACAGGCAAACTATGGCTACACCTTC. It translates to CASSPQLQANYGYTF.